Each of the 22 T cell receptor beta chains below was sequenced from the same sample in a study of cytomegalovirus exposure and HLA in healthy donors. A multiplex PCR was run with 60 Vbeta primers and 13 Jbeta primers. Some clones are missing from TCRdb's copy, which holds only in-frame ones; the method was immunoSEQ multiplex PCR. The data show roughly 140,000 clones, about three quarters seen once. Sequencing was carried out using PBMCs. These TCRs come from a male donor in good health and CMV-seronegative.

Written as DNA, the CDR3 is TGCGCCAGCAGCCAAGATCGTGGGGGGAGGGAGCCCCAGCATTTT. It specifies CASSQDRGGREPQHF. The rearrangement uses TRBV4-1 and TRBJ1-5, with D possibly TRBD1 on 5 matching bases. The CDR3 has 15 amino acids. Trimming took 0 bases from V and 8 from J, leaving 14 bases between them. Germline CDR1 reads MGHRA; CDR2 reads YSYEKL.

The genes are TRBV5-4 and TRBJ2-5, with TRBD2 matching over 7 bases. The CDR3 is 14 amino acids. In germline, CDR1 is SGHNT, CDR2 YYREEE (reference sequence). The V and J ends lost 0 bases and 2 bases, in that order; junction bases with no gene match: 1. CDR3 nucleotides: TGTGCCAGCAGCTTGGCGGGGGGACAAGAGACCCAGTACTTC. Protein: CASSLAGGQETQYF.

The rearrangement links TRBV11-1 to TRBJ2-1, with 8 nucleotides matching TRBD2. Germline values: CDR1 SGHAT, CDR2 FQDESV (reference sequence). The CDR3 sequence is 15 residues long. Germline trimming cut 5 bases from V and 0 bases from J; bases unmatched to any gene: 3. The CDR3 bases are TGTGCCAGCAGCAAGGGACTAGACTCCTACAATGAGCAGTTCTTC. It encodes CASSKGLDSYNEQFF. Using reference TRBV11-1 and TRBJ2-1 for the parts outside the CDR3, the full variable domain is EAEVAQSPRYKITEKSQAVAFWCDPISGHATLYWYRQILGQGPELLVQFQDESVVDDSQLPKDRFSAERLKGVDSTLKIQPAELGDSAMYLCASSKGLDSYNEQFFGPGTRLTVL.

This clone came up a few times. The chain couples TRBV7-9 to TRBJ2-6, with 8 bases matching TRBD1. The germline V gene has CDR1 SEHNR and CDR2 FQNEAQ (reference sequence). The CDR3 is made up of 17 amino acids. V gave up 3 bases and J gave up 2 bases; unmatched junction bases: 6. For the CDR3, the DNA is TGTGCCAGCAGCTTTGGTACAGGGGGTACTGGGGCCAACGTCCTGACTTTC. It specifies CASSFGTGGTGANVLTF.

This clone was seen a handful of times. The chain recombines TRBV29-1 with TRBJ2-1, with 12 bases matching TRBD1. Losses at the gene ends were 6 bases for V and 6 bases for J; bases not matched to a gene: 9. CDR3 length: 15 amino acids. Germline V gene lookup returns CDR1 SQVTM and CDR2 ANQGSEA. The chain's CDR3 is CSVPRDRGPGNEQFF. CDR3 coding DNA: TGCAGCGTGCCGAGGGACAGGGGGCCGGGCAATGAGCAGTTCTTC.

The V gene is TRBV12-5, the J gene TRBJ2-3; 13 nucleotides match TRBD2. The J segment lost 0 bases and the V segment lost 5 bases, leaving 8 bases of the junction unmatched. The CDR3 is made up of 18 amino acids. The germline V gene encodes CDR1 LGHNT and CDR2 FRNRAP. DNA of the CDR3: TGTGCTAGTGGTCGGACTAGCGGGGGCTTTTCTAGCACAGATACGCAGTATTTT. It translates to CASGRTSGGFSSTDTQYF.

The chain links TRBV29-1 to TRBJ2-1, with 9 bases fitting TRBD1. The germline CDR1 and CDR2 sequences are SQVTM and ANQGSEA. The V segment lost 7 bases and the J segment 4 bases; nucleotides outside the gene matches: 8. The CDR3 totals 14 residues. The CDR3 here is CSASGTGTYNEQFF. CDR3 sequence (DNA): TGCAGCGCCTCCGGGACAGGGACTTACAATGAGCAGTTCTTC.

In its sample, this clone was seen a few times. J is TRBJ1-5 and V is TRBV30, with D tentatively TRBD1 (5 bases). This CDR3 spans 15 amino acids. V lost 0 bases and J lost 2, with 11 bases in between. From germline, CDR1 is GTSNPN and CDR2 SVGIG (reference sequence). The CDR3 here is CAWSVPREGNQPQHF. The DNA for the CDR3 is TGTGCCTGGAGTGTACCCAGGGAGGGCAATCAGCCCCAGCATTTT. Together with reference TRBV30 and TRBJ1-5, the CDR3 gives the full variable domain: SQTIHQWPATLVQPVGSPLSLECTVEGTSNPNLYWYRQAAGRGLQLLFYSVGIGQISSEVPQNLSASRPQDRQFILSSKKLLLSDSGFYLCAWSVPREGNQPQHFGDGTRLSIL.

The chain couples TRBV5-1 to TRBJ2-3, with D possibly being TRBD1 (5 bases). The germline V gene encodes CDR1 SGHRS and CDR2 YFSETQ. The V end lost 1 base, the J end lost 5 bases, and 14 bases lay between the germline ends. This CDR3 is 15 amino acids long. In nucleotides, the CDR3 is TGCGCCAGCAGCTTGTTTCGTAGCAGGGAAGATACGCAGTATTTT. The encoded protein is CASSLFRSREDTQYF.

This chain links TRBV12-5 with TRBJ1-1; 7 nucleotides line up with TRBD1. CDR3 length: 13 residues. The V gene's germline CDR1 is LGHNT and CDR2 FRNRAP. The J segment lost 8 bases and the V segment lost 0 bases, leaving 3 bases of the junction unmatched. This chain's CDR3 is CASGLVEGAEAFF. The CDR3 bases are TGTGCTAGTGGTTTGGTAGAGGGGGCGGAAGCTTTCTTT.

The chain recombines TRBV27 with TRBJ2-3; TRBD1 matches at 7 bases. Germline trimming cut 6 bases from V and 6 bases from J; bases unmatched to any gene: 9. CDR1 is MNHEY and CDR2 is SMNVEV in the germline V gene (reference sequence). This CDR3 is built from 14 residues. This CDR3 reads CASRIQGSRDTQYF. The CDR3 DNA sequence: TGTGCCAGCAGGATACAGGGGAGTCGGGATACGCAGTATTTT.

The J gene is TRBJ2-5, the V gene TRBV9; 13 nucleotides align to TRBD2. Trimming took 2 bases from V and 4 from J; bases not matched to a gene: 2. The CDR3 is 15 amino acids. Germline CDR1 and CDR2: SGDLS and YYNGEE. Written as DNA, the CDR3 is TGTGCCAGCAGCGTGGGACTAGCGGGAAGAGAGACCCAGTACTTC. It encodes CASSVGLAGRETQYF.

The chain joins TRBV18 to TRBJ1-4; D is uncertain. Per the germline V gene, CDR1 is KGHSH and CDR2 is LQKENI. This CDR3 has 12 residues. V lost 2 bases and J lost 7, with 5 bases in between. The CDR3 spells CASSPGREKLFF. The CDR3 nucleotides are TGTGCCAGCTCACCAGGGCGTGAAAAACTGTTTTTT.

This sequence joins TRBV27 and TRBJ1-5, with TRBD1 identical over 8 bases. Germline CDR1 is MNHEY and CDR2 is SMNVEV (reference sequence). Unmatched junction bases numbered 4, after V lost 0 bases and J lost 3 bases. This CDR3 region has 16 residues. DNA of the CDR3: TGTGCCAGCAGTTTATCTCCTCAGGGGGCCAATCAGCCCCAGCATTTT. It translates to CASSLSPQGANQPQHF.

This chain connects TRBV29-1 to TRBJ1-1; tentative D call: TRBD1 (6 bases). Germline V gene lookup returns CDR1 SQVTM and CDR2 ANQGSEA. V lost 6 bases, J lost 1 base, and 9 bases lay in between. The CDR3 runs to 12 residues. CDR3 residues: CSVDRTNTEAFF. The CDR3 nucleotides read TGCAGCGTCGACAGGACGAACACTGAAGCTTTCTTT.

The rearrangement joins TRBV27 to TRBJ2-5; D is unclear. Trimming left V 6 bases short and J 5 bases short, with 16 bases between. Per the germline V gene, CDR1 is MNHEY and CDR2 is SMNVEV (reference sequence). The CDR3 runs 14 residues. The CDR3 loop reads CASRAASSWETQYF. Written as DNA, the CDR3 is TGTGCCAGCAGGGCGGCATCATCTTGGGAGACCCAGTACTTC.

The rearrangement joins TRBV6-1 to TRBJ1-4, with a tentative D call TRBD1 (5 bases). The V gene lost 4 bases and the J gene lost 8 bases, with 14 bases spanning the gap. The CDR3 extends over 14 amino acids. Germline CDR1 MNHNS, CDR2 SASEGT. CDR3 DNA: TGTGCCAGCAGTGCCACAGGTGCAGGCGAAAAACTGTTTTTT. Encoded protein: CASSATGAGEKLFF.

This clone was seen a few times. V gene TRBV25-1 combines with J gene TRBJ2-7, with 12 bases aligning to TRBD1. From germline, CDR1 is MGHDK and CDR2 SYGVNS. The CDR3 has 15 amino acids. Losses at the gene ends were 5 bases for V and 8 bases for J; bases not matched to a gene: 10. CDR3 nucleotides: TGTGCCAGCAGTCTCCGGCCGGGACAGGGGGCGAAGCAGTACTTC. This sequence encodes CASSLRPGQGAKQYF.

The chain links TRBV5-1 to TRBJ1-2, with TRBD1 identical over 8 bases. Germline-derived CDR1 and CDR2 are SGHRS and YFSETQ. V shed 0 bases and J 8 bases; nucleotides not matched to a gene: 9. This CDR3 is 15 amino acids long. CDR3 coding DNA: TGCGCCAGCAGCTTGGTGGGCCAGGGGGCGCGGGGCTACACCTTC. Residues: CASSLVGQGARGYTF.

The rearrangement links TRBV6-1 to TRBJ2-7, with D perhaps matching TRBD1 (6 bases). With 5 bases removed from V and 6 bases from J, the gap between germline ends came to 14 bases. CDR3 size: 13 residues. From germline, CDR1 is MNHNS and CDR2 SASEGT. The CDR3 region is CASSRPYRVEQYF. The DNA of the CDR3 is TGTGCCAGCAGTAGGCCCTACAGGGTCGAGCAGTACTTC.

In DNA, the CDR3 is TGTGCCAGCAGCCCAGGGGACTATGGCTACACCTTC. Translated, it gives CASSPGDYGYTF. The chain carries TRBV7-2 and TRBJ1-2; maybe TRBD1 (6 bases). V was clipped by 5 bases and J by 3 bases, with 7 bases between them. CDR1 is SGHTA and CDR2 is FQGNSA in the germline V gene. The CDR3 contains 12 residues.

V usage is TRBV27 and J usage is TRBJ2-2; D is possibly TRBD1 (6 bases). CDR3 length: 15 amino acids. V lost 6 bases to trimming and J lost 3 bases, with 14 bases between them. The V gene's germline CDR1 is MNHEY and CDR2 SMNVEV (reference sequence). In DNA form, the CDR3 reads TGTGCCAGCAGACCCGGGACAACCTACACCGGGGAGCTGTTTTTT. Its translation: CASRPGTTYTGELFF.